The 19 T cell receptor beta chains below all came from one sample that was sequenced in a study of blood T cell repertoires in COVID-19. Here immunoSEQ multiplex PCR was the method, and the copy in TCRdb shows in-frame clones only, minus some. The table lists 100,000 to 150,000 clones, about 80% of them singletons, with about a sixth in the top ten. Material: peripheral blood. These receptors originate from a woman aged 45-65 years with acute or convalescent COVID-19.

The chain combines TRBV5-1 with TRBJ1-4; possible D gene TRBD1, 5 bases. Germline loops: CDR1 SGHRS, CDR2 YFSETQ. The CDR3 covers 13 residues. Trimming cost V 4 bases and J 6 bases, with 10 bases left between them. The CDR3 loop reads CASSMLGDEKLFF. CDR3 in DNA: TGCGCCAGCAGCATGCTAGGGGATGAAAAACTGTTTTTT.

The chain combines TRBV27 with TRBJ1-6, with D possibly being TRBD1 (6 bases). Germline CDR1 reads MNHEY; CDR2 reads SMNVEV (reference sequence). The CDR3 runs to 14 residues. The V end lost 6 bases, the J end lost 8 bases, and 14 bases lay between the germline ends. CDR3 sequence (DNA): TGTGCCAGCAGGTACAGGGTAACGGATTCACCCCTCCACTTT. Translation gives CASRYRVTDSPLHF.

CDR3 amino acids: CAWSVYSGELFF. As DNA, the CDR3 is TGTGCCTGGAGTGTATATTCCGGGGAGCTGTTTTTT. V and J are TRBV30 and TRBJ2-2; D gene ambiguous. CDR1 and CDR2 from the germline V gene are GTSNPN and SVGIG (reference sequence). The CDR3 runs to 12 residues. V was cut by 0 bases and J by 6 bases, with 5 bases left in between.

This chain links TRBV4-1 with TRBJ1-3; possibly TRBD1 for D (5 bases). The CDR3 runs 15 residues. Trimming pared 0 bases from V and 1 base from J, leaving 7 bases between. CDR1 MGHRA and CDR2 YSYEKL come from the germline V gene. CDR3 loop: CASSQEGLSGNTIYF. The CDR3 DNA reads as TGCGCCAGCAGCCAAGAGGGACTTTCTGGAAACACCATATATTTT.

This sequence joins TRBV19 and TRBJ1-1, with D perhaps TRBD1 (6 bases). The germline V gene encodes CDR1 LNHDA and CDR2 SQIVND (reference sequence). The CDR3 is 15 residues long. Trimming took 5 bases from V and 1 from J, leaving 14 bases between them. CDR3 sequence: CASSVNRVGNTEAFF. The DNA of the CDR3 is TGTGCCAGTAGTGTTAACAGGGTTGGGAACACTGAAGCTTTCTTT.

The gene calls are TRBV10-3 and TRBJ1-4; 8 nucleotides agree with TRBD1. This CDR3 contains 14 residues. Germline CDR1 reads ENHRY; CDR2 reads SYGVKD. V lost 4 bases to trimming and J lost 6 bases; unmatched junction nucleotides: 4. This CDR3 reads CAISATGADEKLFF. CDR3 nucleotides: TGTGCCATCAGTGCGACAGGGGCCGATGAAAAACTGTTTTTT.

This clone was seen repeatedly, ten times or more. The chain is built from TRBV2 and TRBJ2-1; maybe TRBD1 (6 bases). The CDR3 runs 15 residues. Trimming took 2 bases from V and 4 from J, leaving 12 bases between them. CDR1 and CDR2 (germline): SNHLY, FYNNEI. CDR3 sequence (DNA): TGTGCCAGCAGTGAATTCGGGACACAATACAATGAGCAGTTCTTC. Residues: CASSEFGTQYNEQFF.

The chain employs TRBV15 and TRBJ2-1, with TRBD2 matching over 9 bases. This CDR3 region has 14 residues. The V and J ends lost 4 bases and 10 bases, in that order; junction bases with no gene match: 8. Germline loops: CDR1 LNHNV, CDR2 YYDKDF (reference sequence). For the CDR3, the DNA is TGTGCCACCAGCAACAGCGGGGGGAATGAGGAGCAGTTCTTC. Protein: CATSNSGGNEEQFF.

The genes are TRBV14 and TRBJ1-1; D ambiguous. This CDR3 is built from 14 residues. Germline V gene lookup returns CDR1 SGHDN and CDR2 FVKESK. V dropped 2 bases and J dropped 6 bases, with 13 bases sitting between them. CDR3 in amino acids: CASSQTGLGAEAFF. DNA of the CDR3: TGTGCCAGCAGCCAAACTGGTCTGGGCGCTGAAGCTTTCTTT.

This chain joins TRBV24-1 and TRBJ1-3; the match to TRBD1 covers 9 bases. J lost 4 bases, V lost 3 bases, and 3 bases had no gene match. CDR1 and CDR2 (germline): KGHDR, SFDVKD. The CDR3 spans 15 residues. The CDR3 loop reads CATSDGGTGGNTIYF. CDR3 DNA: TGTGCCACCAGTGATGGCGGGACAGGGGGAAACACCATATATTTT.

This rearrangement joins TRBV18 to TRBJ1-5, with 9 bases lining up with TRBD1. V gave up 5 bases and J gave up 7 bases; unmatched junction bases: 12. CDR3 length equals 16 residues. Germline assignment: CDR1 KGHSH and CDR2 LQKENI. Here the CDR3 reads CASSSGATGGRQPQHF. In nucleotides, the CDR3 is TGTGCCAGCTCATCCGGCGCAACAGGGGGCCGGCAGCCCCAGCATTTT. Supplemented by reference TRBV18 and TRBJ1-5, the full variable domain reads NAGVMQNPRHLVRRRGQEARLRCSPMKGHSHVYWYRQLPEEGLKFMVYLQKENIIDESGMPKERFSAEFPKEGPSILRIQQVVRGDSAAYFCASSSGATGGRQPQHFGDGTRLSIL.

The V gene is TRBV6-5, the J gene TRBJ1-2; unclear D gene. The germline gives CDR1 MNHEY, CDR2 SVGAGI. The CDR3 contains 13 residues. The V and J ends lost 6 bases and 3 bases respectively, with 11 bases between them. The chain's CDR3 is CASRPRGYYGYTF. The CDR3 DNA follows: TGTGCCAGCAGGCCCCGCGGGTACTATGGCTACACCTTC.

V usage is TRBV5-5 and J usage is TRBJ1-5, with TRBD1 matching over 8 bases. V gave up 0 bases and J gave up 1 base; unmatched junction bases: 3. The germline gives CDR1 SGHKS, CDR2 YYEKEE (reference sequence). This CDR3 is built from 16 residues. CDR3 sequence: CASSLGQGTSNQPQHF. DNA of the CDR3: TGTGCCAGCAGCTTGGGACAGGGGACGAGCAATCAGCCCCAGCATTTT.

This rearrangement joins TRBV2 to TRBJ2-3, with 9 nucleotides matching TRBD2. The CDR3 covers 17 residues. Trimming removed 5 bases from V and 0 bases from J; junction bases left unmatched: 9. Germline V gene sequence: CDR1 SNHLY, CDR2 FYNNEI. The CDR3 nucleotides are TGTGCCAGCAGTCTGGGGGCTAGCGGGGCTAGCACAGATACGCAGTATTTT. It is translated as CASSLGASGASTDTQYF.

This chain's CDR3 is CASSYGTGGDYGYTF. Written as DNA, the CDR3 is TGTGCCAGCAGTTATGGGACAGGGGGCGACTATGGCTACACCTTC. V gene TRBV6-6 combines with J gene TRBJ1-2, with 12 bases matching TRBD1. The CDR3 consists of 15 residues. With 3 bases clipped from V and 3 bases from J, the junction kept 2 bases outside the gene matches. The germline V gene encodes CDR1 MNHNY and CDR2 SVGAGI (reference sequence).

The chain links TRBV6-2 or TRBV6-3 to TRBJ1-1, with D maybe TRBD1 (5 bases). This CDR3 has 16 residues. Per the germline V gene, CDR1 is MNHEY and CDR2 is SVGEGT. V lost 0 bases, J lost 1 base, and 12 bases lay in between. As DNA, the CDR3 is TGTGCCAGCAGTTACTCTCTGGGGCTTGGGAACACTGAAGCTTTCTTT. It is translated as CASSYSLGLGNTEAFF.

This clone was seen a single time. The rearrangement links TRBV30 to TRBJ1-6; 7 bases fit TRBD1. The CDR3 contains 13 residues. Trimming cost V 5 bases and J 9 bases; bases outside gene matches: 7. In germline, CDR1 is GTSNPN, CDR2 SVGIG (reference sequence). The CDR3 sequence: CAWVVTGASPLHF. CDR3 coding DNA: TGTGCCTGGGTAGTCACAGGGGCTTCACCCCTCCACTTT.

V is TRBV7-6 and J is TRBJ2-3, with 11 nucleotides matching TRBD2. The CDR3 is 18 amino acids. The V and J ends lost 2 bases and 3 bases, in that order; junction bases with no gene match: 10. From germline, CDR1 is SGHVS and CDR2 FNYEAQ. The CDR3: CASSLLAGGREETDTQYF. The CDR3 DNA is TGTGCCAGCAGCTTACTAGCGGGGGGCCGGGAGGAAACAGATACGCAGTATTTT.

The chain recombines TRBV5-6 with TRBJ1-1; the match to TRBD1 covers 8 bases. V dropped 7 bases and J dropped 5; count of bases not matched to a gene: 10. CDR1 SGHDT and CDR2 YYEEEE come from the germline V gene. This CDR3 has 14 residues. Here the CDR3 DNA reads TGTGCCAGCTCGACTTCAGGGGGCGGAACTGAAGCTTTCTTT. Amino acids: CASSTSGGGTEAFF.